This T cell receptor beta chain came from a study of T cell changes during pregnancy in multiple sclerosis. Germline loops: CDR1 MNHEY, CDR2 SMNVEV (reference sequence). This CDR3 has 15 amino acids. The V gene end was trimmed by 6 bases and the J gene end by 3 bases; junction bases not matched to a gene: 9. The method was immunoSEQ multiplex PCR; TCRdb's version includes in-frame clones alone and lacks a portion of them. Of about 57,000 clones in the sample, 85% to 95% were seen once. The chain recombines TRBV27 with TRBJ2-7, with 9 bases fitting TRBD1. This sequence was found in a female donor with multiple sclerosis, enrolled in a pregnancy study. The material sequenced was CD4+ T cells from peripheral blood mononuclear cells, taken in the third trimester of pregnancy. CDR3 region: CASSPPGQGLYEQYF. The CDR3, as DNA: TGTGCCAGCAGCCCCCCGGGACAGGGACTCTACGAGCAGTACTTC.